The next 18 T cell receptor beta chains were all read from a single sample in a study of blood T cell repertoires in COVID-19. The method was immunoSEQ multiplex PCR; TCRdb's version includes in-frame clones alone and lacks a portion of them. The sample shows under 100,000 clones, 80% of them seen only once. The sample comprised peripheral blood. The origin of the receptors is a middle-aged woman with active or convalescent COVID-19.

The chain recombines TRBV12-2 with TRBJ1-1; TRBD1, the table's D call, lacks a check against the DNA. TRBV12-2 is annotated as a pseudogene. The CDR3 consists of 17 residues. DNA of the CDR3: TGTGCAAGTCGCTTCCCCAGGACAGGGTGGATGAACACTGAAGCTTTCTTT. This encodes CASRFPRTGWMNTEAFF.

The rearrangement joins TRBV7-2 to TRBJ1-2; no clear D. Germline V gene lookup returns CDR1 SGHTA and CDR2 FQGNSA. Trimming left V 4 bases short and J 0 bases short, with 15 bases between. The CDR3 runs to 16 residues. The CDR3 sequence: CASSSLRNRANYGYTF. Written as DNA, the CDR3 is TGTGCCAGCAGCTCCCTGAGGAACCGAGCTAACTATGGCTACACCTTC.

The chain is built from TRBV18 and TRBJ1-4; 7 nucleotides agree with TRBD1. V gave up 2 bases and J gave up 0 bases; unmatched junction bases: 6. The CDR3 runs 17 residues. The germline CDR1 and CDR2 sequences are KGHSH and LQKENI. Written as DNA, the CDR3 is TGTGCCAGCTCACCAAAGGACAGGACCGCAACTAATGAAAAACTGTTTTTT. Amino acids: CASSPKDRTATNEKLFF.

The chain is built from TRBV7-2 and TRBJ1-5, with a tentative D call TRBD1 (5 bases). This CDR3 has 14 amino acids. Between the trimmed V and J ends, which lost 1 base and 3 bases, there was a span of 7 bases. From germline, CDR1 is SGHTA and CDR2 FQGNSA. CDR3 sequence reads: CASSLGGVNQPQHF. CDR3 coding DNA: TGTGCCAGCAGCTTAGGGGGGGTCAATCAGCCCCAGCATTTT. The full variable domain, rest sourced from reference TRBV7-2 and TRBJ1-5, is GAGVSQSPSNKVTEKGKDVELRCDPISGHTALYWYRQSLGQGLEFLIYFQGNSAPDKSGLPSDRFSAERTGGSVSTLTIQRTQQEDSAVYLCASSLGGVNQPQHFGDGTRLSIL.

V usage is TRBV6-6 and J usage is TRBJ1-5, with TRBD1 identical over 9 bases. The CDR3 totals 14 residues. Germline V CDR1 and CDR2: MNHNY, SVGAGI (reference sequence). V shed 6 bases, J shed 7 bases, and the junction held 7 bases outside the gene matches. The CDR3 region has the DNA TGTGCCAGCAGCAAGACAGGGGGAGCCCAGCCCCAGCATTTT. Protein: CASSKTGGAQPQHF.

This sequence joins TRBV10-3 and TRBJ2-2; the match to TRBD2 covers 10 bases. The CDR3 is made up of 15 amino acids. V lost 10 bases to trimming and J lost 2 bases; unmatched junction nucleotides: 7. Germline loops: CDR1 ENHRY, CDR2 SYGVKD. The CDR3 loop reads CATSGRPINTGELFF. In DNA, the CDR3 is TGTGCCACTAGCGGGAGACCGATCAACACCGGGGAGCTGTTTTTT.

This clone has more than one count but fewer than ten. CDR3 DNA: TGTGCCAGCAGTTACCCAATTGAACCGCAGGATTTCTCCTACGAGCAGTACTTC. This gives the protein CASSYPIEPQDFSYEQYF. This chain joins TRBV6-2 or TRBV6-3 and TRBJ2-7; D not certain. The CDR3 contains 18 residues. The V gene lost 2 bases and the J gene lost 0 bases, with 20 bases spanning the gap. CDR1 is MNHEY and CDR2 is SVGEGT in the germline V gene.

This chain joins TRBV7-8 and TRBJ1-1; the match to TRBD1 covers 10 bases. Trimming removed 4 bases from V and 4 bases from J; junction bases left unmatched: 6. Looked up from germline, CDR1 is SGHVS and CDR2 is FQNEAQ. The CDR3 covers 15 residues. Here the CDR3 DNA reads TGTGCCAGCAGCTCAGGACAGGGGGGATTCACTGAAGCTTTCTTT. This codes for CASSSGQGGFTEAFF. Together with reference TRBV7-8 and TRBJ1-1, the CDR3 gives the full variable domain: GAGVSQSPRYKVAKRGQDVALRCDPISGHVSLFWYQQALGQGPEFLTYFQNEAQLDKSGLPSDRFFAERPEGSVSTLKIQRTQQEDSAVYLCASSSGQGGFTEAFFGQGTRLTVV.

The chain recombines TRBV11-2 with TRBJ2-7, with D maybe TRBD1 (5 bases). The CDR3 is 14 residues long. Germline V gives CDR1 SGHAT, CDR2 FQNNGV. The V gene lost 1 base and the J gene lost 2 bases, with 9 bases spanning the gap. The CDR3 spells CASSLASGPYEQYF. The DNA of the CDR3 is TGTGCCAGCAGCTTAGCCTCAGGGCCCTACGAGCAGTACTTC.

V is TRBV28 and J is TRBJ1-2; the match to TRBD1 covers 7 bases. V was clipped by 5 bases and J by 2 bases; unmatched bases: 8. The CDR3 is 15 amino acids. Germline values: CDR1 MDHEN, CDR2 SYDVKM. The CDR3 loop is CASSTPTGTNYGYTF. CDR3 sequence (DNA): TGTGCCAGCAGTACCCCGACAGGGACAAACTATGGCTACACCTTC.

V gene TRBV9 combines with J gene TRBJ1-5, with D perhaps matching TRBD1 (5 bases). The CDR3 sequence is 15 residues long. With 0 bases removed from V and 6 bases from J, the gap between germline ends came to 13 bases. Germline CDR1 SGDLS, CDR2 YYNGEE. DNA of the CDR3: TGTGCCAGCAGCGTAGACGCAGGGAAGGGTCAGCCCCAGCATTTT. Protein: CASSVDAGKGQPQHF.

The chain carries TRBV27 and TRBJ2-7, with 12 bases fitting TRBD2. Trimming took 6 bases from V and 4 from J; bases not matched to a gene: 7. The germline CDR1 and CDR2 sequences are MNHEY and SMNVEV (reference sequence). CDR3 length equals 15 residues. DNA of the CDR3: TGTGCCAGCAGATACGGGACTAGCGGGCGTTACGAGCAGTACTTC. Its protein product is CASRYGTSGRYEQYF.

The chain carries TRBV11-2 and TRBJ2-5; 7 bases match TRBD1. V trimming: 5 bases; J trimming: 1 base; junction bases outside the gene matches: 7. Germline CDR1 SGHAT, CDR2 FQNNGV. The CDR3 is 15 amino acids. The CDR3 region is CASSPKGTAQETQYF. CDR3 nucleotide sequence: TGTGCCAGCAGCCCAAAGGGGACAGCCCAAGAGACCCAGTACTTC.

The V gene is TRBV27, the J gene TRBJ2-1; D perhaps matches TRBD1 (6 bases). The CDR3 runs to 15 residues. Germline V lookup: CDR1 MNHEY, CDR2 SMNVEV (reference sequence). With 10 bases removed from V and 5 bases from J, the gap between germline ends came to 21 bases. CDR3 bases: TGTGCCACCTCCCTCTCGGGCAGGGGAAACAATGAGCAGTTCTTC. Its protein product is CATSLSGRGNNEQFF.

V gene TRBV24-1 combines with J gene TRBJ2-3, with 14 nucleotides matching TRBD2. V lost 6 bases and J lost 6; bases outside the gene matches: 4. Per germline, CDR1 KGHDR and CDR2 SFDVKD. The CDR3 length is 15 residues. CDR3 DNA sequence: TGTGCCACCAGTCGACTAGCGGGGGGGCCGGATACGCAGTATTTT. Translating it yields CATSRLAGGPDTQYF.

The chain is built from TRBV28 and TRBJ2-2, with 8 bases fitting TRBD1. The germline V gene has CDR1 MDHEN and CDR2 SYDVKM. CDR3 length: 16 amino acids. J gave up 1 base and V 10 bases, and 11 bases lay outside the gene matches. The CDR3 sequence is CATALPGTGNTGELFF. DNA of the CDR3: TGTGCCACCGCCCTGCCCGGGACAGGGAACACCGGGGAGCTGTTTTTT.

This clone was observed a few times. The CDR3 sequence: CASSLGGTMEQYF. The DNA of the CDR3 is TGTGCCAGCAGTTTAGGGGGGACGATGGAGCAGTACTTC. This rearrangement joins TRBV28 to TRBJ2-7; maybe TRBD2 (6 bases). V shed 2 bases and J shed 7 bases, with 12 bases lying between them. Germline assignment: CDR1 MDHEN and CDR2 SYDVKM. The CDR3 runs to 13 residues.

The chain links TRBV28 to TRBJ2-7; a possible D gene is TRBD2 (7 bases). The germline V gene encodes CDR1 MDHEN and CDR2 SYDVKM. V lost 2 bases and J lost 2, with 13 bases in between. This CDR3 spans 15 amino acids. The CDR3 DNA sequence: TGTGCCAGCAGTTTAGGGGGGGCAGGAGCCTACGAGCAGTACTTC. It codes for CASSLGGAGAYEQYF.